The 2 T cell receptor beta chains in this list originate from one sample, sequenced in a study of neoadjuvant anti-PD-1 for oral cavity cancer. TCRdb's copy holds only in-frame clones and misses some; the assay was immunoSEQ multiplex PCR. The top ten hold approximately 2.8% of the sample, which has 55,000 to 75,000 clones, around 85% seen once. Sample: PBMCs, taken before nivolumab (anti-PD-1) treatment. These receptors came from a person aged 35-80 years with oral cavity squamous cell carcinoma.

This chain links TRBV30 with TRBJ1-5; D is undetermined. Trimming cost V 0 bases and J 1 base, with 16 bases left between them. The germline V gene has CDR1 GTSNPN and CDR2 SVGIG (reference sequence). This CDR3 has 17 amino acids. CDR3 sequence reads: CAWSVARGKGSNQPQHF. The CDR3 coding sequence is TGTGCCTGGAGTGTAGCTCGGGGAAAGGGAAGCAATCAGCCCCAGCATTTT.

This sequence joins TRBV7-9 and TRBJ1-1, with TRBD1 matching 7 bases. With V trimmed by 1 base and J by 3 bases, 11 bases remained unmatched. In germline, CDR1 is SEHNR, CDR2 FQNEAQ (reference sequence). The length of the CDR3 is 17 residues. This CDR3 reads CASSLVYRGVADTEAFF. As DNA, the CDR3 is TGTGCCAGCAGCTTAGTGTACAGGGGAGTAGCGGACACTGAAGCTTTCTTT.